This T cell receptor beta chain was identified in a study of cytomegalovirus exposure and HLA in healthy donors. Across the whole study: It was reported in a later analysis that the same platform had been used for the 100 to 150 validation repertoires as for the roughly 710 first-cohort repertoires. Study observations and caveats: While the bulk of TCR sequences proved rare, some public TCRs turned up in many donors.

Notes on this clone: What it binds is unknown. An end of the junction does not agree with germline; a read error may underlie this.

Germline lookup yields CDR1 SSHAT and CDR2 FNYEAQ (reference sequence). This CDR3 contains 14 residues. Using immunoSEQ multiplex PCR, the repertoire was profiled, and TCRdb retains in-frame clones only, with some absent. The repertoire includes 120,000 or so clones, around 86% of them detected once, and 4.9% sits in the top ten. The TCR comes from a man between 18 and 35 years old in good health and CMV-seronegative. V is TRBV7-7 and J is TRBJ2-7; the D gene is possibly TRBD2 (6 bases). The sample taken for sequencing was PBMCs. The CDR3 spells CASSPTRDLGEQYF. The DNA of the CDR3 is TGTGCTAGCAGCCCAACAAGGGACTTAGGCGAGCAGTACTTC. Drawing the rest from reference TRBV7-7 and TRBJ2-7, the complete variable domain is GAGVSQSPRYKVTKRGQDVTLRCDPISSHATLYWYQQALGQGPEFLTYFNYEAQPDKSGLPSDRFSAERPEGSISTLTIQRTEQRDSAMYRCASSPTRDLGEQYFGPGTRLTVT.